Sequencing of this T cell receptor (beta chain) was carried out in a study of T-cell reconstitution after alpha-beta-depleted transplantation in children. In this sample, this clonotype turned up a few times. Germline CDR1 and CDR2: LGHDT and YNNKEL (reference sequence). J gave up 3 bases and V 5 bases, and 9 bases lay outside the gene matches. This CDR3 region has 15 residues. Unique molecular identifiers were built into the TCRbeta library. TCRdb fed the PCR reads into MiXCR, producing one record per CDR3 protein. The data hold roughly 610,000 distinct CDR3 sequences, with about 10% observed a single time.

This sequence originates from a human donor who donated a stem cell graft to a child with acute myeloid leukemia. V gene TRBV3-1 combines with J gene TRBJ2-7; 8 bases align to TRBD1. This material consisted of PBMCs from the stem cell graft donor, taken from the stem cell graft. This chain's CDR3 is CASSFPGQARYEQYF. CDR3 nucleotide sequence: TGTGCCAGCAGCTTTCCGGGACAGGCTCGCTACGAGCAGTACTTC.